The T cell receptor (beta chain) described here comes from a study of blood T cell repertoires in COVID-19. The CDR3 contains 13 residues. The germline CDR1 and CDR2 sequences are LNHDA and SQIVND (reference sequence). V lost 7 bases and J lost 3; bases outside the gene matches: 3. Participants were aged about 18 to 100 years from approximately 25 US areas. Assay used: immunoSEQ multiplex PCR; TCRdb lists only in-frame clones, some missing. The sample carries approximately 260,000 clones, about nine tenths recorded once. The sequence was collected from a woman aged 60-70 years who had recovered from COVID-19. The sequencing sample was made of PBMCs or T cells enriched from blood (not recorded which). V is TRBV19 and J is TRBJ2-1, with 7 bases aligning to TRBD1. CDR3 in DNA: TGTGCCAGTATGAACAGGGGCTACAATGAGCAGTTCTTC. Protein: CASMNRGYNEQFF.